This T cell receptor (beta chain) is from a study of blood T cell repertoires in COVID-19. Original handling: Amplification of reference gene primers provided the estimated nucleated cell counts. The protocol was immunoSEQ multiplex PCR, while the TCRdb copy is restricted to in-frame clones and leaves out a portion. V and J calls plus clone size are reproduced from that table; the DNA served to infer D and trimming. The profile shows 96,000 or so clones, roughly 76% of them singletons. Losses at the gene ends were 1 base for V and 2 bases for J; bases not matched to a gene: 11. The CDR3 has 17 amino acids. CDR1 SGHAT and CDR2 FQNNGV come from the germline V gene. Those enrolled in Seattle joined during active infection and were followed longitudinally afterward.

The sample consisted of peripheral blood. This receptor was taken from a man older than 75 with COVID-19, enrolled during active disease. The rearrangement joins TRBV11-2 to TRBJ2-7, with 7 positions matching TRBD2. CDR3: CASSLGGAAAGAYEQYF. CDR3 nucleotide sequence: TGTGCCAGCAGCTTAGGAGGGGCAGCGGCGGGAGCCTACGAGCAGTACTTC.